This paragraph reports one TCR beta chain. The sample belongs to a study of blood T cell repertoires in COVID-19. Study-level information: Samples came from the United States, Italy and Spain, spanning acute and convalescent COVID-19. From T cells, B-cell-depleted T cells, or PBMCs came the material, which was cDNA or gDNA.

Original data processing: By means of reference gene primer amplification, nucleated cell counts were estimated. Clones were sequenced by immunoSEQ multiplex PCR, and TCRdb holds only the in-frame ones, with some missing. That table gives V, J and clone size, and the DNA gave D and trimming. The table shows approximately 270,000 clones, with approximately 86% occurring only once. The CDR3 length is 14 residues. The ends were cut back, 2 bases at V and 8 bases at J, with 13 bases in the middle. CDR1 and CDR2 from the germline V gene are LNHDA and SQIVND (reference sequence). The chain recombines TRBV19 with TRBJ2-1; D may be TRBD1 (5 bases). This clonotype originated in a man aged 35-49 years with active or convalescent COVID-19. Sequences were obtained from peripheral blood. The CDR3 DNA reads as TGTGCCAGTAGTATAAGGCAGGGTGGTTATGAGCAGTTCTTC. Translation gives CASSIRQGGYEQFF.